The entry that follows covers one T cell receptor beta chain sequence. CDR3 length: 13 residues. With 3 bases removed from V and 3 bases from J, the gap between germline ends came to 7 bases. CDR1 and CDR2 from the germline V gene are PRHDT and FYEKMQ (reference sequence). The source of the sample is a study of cytomegalovirus exposure and HLA in healthy donors. PCR amplification relied on 60 Vbeta primers (plus 13 Jbeta primers). Data came from immunoSEQ multiplex PCR; TCRdb stores just in-frame clones and leaves some out. The sample contains 75,000 to 90,000 clones, 78% of which appear only once. The chain employs TRBV13 and TRBJ2-3, with D possibly TRBD2 on 5 matching bases. The TCR sequence derives from a male donor in good health and CMV-seropositive. Sequencing input: PBMCs. CDR3 sequence (DNA): TGTGCCAGCAGCTTTCGGGGAACAGATACGCAGTATTTT. This translates into CASSFRGTDTQYF.